This TCR beta chain was identified during a study of shared T cell receptors in the human thymus. Some clones are missing from TCRdb's copy, which holds only in-frame ones; the method was immunoSEQ multiplex PCR. The sample yields some 700,000 clones, approximately 90% seen once. This CDR3 region has 16 residues. The germline CDR1 and CDR2 sequences are MGHRA and YSYEKL. V was shortened by 0 bases and J by 5 bases, with 13 bases between the two germline ends. These data were also reused for a study on human thymus T cells. That paper notes: The source of the thymus tissue was resections taken during corrective heart surgery. Thymic and blood repertoires seemed to favor certain V and J genes. Among unrelated individuals, related research reported thymic repertoires that overlapped highly.

The sample comprised thymocytes. The receptor's source is a boy younger than two with a congenital heart defect. The J gene is TRBJ1-4, the V gene TRBV4-1; a possible D gene is TRBD1 (6 bases). CDR3 in amino acids: CASSQDRARGNEKLFF. Here the CDR3 DNA reads TGCGCCAGCAGCCAAGATAGGGCCAGGGGAAATGAAAAACTGTTTTTT.